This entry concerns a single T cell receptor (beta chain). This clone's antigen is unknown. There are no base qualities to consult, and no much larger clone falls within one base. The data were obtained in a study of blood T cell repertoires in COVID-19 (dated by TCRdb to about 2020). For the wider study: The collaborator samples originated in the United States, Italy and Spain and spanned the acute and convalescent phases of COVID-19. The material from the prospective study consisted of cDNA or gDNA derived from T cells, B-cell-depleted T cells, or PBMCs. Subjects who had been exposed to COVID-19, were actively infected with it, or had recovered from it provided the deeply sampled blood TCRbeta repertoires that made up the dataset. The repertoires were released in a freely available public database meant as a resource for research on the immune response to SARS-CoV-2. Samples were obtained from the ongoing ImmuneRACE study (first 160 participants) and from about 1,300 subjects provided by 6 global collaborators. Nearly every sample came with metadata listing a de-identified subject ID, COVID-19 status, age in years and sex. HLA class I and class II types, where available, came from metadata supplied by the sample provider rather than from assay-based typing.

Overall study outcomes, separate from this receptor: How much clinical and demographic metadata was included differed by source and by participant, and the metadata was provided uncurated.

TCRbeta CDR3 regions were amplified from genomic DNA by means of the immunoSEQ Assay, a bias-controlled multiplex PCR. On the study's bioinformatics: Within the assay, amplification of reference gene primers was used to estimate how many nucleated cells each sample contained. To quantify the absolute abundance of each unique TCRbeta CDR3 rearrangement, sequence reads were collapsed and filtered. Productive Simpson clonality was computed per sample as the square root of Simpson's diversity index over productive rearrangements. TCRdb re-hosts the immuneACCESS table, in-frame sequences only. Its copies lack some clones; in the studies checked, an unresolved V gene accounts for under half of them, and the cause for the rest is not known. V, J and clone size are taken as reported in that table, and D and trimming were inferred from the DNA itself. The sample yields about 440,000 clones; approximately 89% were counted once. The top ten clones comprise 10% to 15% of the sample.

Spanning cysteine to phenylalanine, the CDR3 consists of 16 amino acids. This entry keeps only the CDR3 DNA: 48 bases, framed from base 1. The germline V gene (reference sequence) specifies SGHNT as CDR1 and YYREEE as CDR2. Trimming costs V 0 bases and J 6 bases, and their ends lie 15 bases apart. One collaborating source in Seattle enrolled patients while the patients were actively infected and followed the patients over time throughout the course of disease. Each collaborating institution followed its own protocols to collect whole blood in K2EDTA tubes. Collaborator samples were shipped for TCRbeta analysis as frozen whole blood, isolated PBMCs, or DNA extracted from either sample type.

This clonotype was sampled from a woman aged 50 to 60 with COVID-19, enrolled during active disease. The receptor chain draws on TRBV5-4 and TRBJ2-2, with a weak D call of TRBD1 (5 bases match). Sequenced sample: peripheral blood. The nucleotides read TGTGCCAGCAGCTTGGCCTACCAGGGTAGGGCCGGGGAGCTGTTTTTT. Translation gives CASSLAYQGRAGELFF.